One T cell receptor beta chain is described in this entry. Antigen specificity is unknown. This specimen belongs to a study of CXCR3-negative and CXCR3-positive naive CD8 T cells. About the study: Each library gave roughly 1.6 +/- 0.3 million of approximately 150 million TRB reads. Study-wide results and limits: Diversity proved comparably high across both naive subsets and much lower in memory CD8+ cells. TRB CDR3s of CXCR3-positive naive cells were more hydrophobic than those of CXCR3-negative naive cells.

The CDR3 is 14 residues long. Germline V lookup: CDR1 MDHEN, CDR2 SYDVKM. The libraries of TRB cDNA were prepared using 5' RACE with UMI labels. For each CDR3 protein, TCRdb gives one entry from its re-call of the 5' RACE reads, without DNA. The clone table shows tens of thousands of distinct CDR3 sequences, with the ten largest holding under 0.95%. Naive CD8+ T cells showed a CD45RO-CCR7+CD27+CD95- phenotype. The chain has TRBV28 and TRBJ1-5. Sequenced: naive CXCR3+ CD8+ T cells from blood. The subset: CD45RO-CCR7+CD27+CD95- naive CD8+ T cells expressing CXCR3 (TNR3+). This TCR derives from a human donor in good health. Some clones in this sample may be carry-over from other donors' samples. The CDR3 protein is CASSSSLSNQPQHF.